This T cell receptor (beta chain) comes out of a study of T cells in Graves' hyperthyroidism and ophthalmopathy (dated by TCRdb to between 2017 and 2020). At the level of the whole study: Peripheral blood samples were taken at initial diagnosis, before any treatment was given. TCR V-J signatures able to tell the groups apart were searched for in a discovery cohort of about a hundred patients, of whom roughly 42 had Graves' ophthalmopathy and 55 to 60 had stable Graves' hyperthyroidism. Prospective prediction of ophthalmopathy was tested in an independent validation cohort of approximately 19 hyperthyroidism patients and roughly 16 patients who later progressed to ophthalmopathy. The 75 to 100 discovery patients were randomly divided into training and test sets at a 7:3 ratio. In over five Graves' hyperthyroidism patients, the study also compared T-cell repertoires from thyroid tissue with T-cell repertoires from blood. After sampling, hyperthyroidism patients received methimazole starting at 30 mg daily, and ophthalmopathy patients received high-dose intravenous methylprednisolone. According to the paper, TCR Vbeta CDR3 sequencing was carried out on some 130 peripheral blood samples, which came from around 43 ophthalmopathy, some 73 hyperthyroidism and about 17 progressor patients.

Inclusive of the bounding cysteine and phenylalanine, the CDR3 is 15 residues long. The only DNA kept is the CDR3, 45 bases in frame from the first base. CDR1 and CDR2 were assigned from the germline V gene as SNHLY and FYNNEI. Trimming removed 9 bases from V and 4 bases from J, leaving 21 bases between the germline ends. Amplification of TCR beta CDR3 regions was carried out from RNA transcripts. A first-round RT-PCR of the TCR CDR3 used the HTBI primer set with the Qiagen OneStep RT-PCR kit. Libraries were constructed in a second round of multiplex PCR, after which size selection and purification were carried out. Paired-end sequencing of the libraries was performed with 100 bp reads on an Illumina HiSeq2000. In the paper's pipeline: Raw data were processed with SOAPnuke, discarding reads with adapters, uncalled bases, mean Phred below 15, or no exact constant-primer or identifier match. High-quality paired reads were merged using COPE v1.2.5, and each unique nucleotide sequence was defined as a clonotype. MiTCR v1.1 was used to align the clonotypes against IMGT TRBV, TRBD and TRBJ reference segments. The analysis included only V-J combinations with a frequency above 0.0001, which together covered around 99% of the repertoires. A TCS score was defined as the ratio of F50 (clonal expansion) to E x V (chaos), with BLOSUM62-based TCRdist applied between CDR3 peptides within each V-J. Welch's t-statistics and random forest reduced 450 to 600 V-J features to 13, which were used in a naive Bayes classifier (R e1071). Using fastp at Q25 and MiXCR, TCRdb reprocessed the public reads and kept productive beta chains. Every CDR3 protein is listed once, alongside the most common genes and DNA of its rows. The V and J calls shown here were made by TCRdb, not taken from the authors' results. This sample has a few hundred thousand distinct CDR3 sequences in its table, and roughly 15% of those were observed once. Over 25% of the sample is held by the ten biggest clonotypes.

Findings and caveats that apply to the study as a whole: In validation, the model predicted progression to ophthalmopathy a median of approximately 6.3 months before onset, with approximately 71% sensitivity and about 75% specificity. Sample size was not statistically predetermined, and investigators were not blinded to group allocation. In cross-validation, a model built on a 13 V-J signature told ophthalmopathy apart from stable hyperthyroidism with approximately 90% sensitivity and approximately 84% specificity, and in testing the same model reached 80%/75%. Most expanded thyroid clonotypes (frequency above 0.001) were also detected in blood, suggesting blood repertoires may reflect thyroid immune responses.

Hyperthyroidism patients were newly diagnosed, with disease duration under 2 months, and aged 18 to 65 years. Any patient with an uncontrolled infection, another autoimmune disease, pregnancy or lactation was excluded. Clinical symptoms, serum thyroxine and TRAb, thyroid ultrasound, and orbital computed tomography formed the basis for the diagnoses. Blood from progressor patients was collected at the time of first diagnosis with hyperthyroidism, before any ophthalmopathy symptoms had appeared. PBMCs were separated from under 12 ml of fresh peripheral blood using Ficoll-Paque density gradient centrifugation. Patients classed as progressors first received a Graves' hyperthyroidism diagnosis and then went on to develop ophthalmopathy during follow-up. Total RNA was extracted with Trizol reagent, and quality was checked on an Agilent 2100 Bioanalyzer. Turning to this clonotype: Its antigen remains unidentified. Nothing much larger sits one base from this clone, and base qualities are not available.

This chain joins TRBV2 to TRBJ1-2, with the D gene not confidently named. Sequences were obtained from blood. The TCR comes from a woman aged 50 to 60 with Graves' hyperthyroidism that later progressed to Graves' ophthalmopathy. The CDR3 corresponds to CARARPPGERYGYTF. The DNA is TGTGCCAGGGCTAGGCCCCCCGGGGAGCGCTATGGCTACACCTTC.